This T cell receptor beta chain is drawn from a study of read filtering for tumor transcriptome and immune sequencing. With V trimmed by 2 bases and J by 7 bases, 9 bases remained unmatched. Germline CDR1 and CDR2: SGHRS and YFSETQ. The CDR3 runs 16 residues. This clonotype was seen at least ten times. The antigen is undetermined. The study, taken as a whole, reports: Without single-read clonotypes, shared clonotype proportions correlated more between IR-seq and RNA-seq. Even smaller IR-seq throughput identified most shared clonotypes.

Molecular barcoded adaptors covering alpha/delta and beta/gamma chains were used on 400 to 450 ng RNA. TCRdb passed the reads through MiXCR, listing each CDR3 protein once. The table includes around 140,000 distinct CDR3 sequences, less than 15% detected once. This receptor was identified in a donor older than 35 with multiple myeloma. Sequenced sample: a population of CD138-negative cells sorted from bone marrow. The V call is TRBV5-1, the J call TRBJ1-5, with 10 bases lining up with TRBD1. The CDR3 coding sequence is TGCGCCAGCAGCTTAGGGACAGGGGATGGGCGACAGCCCCAGCATTTT. Translating gives CASSLGTGDGRQPQHF. The entire variable domain, with the rest obtained from reference TRBV5-1 and TRBJ1-5, is as follows: KAGVTQTPRYLIKTRGQQVTLSCSPISGHRSVSWYQQTPGQGLQFLFEYFSETQRNKGNFPGRFSGRQFSNSRSEMNVSTLELGDSALYLCASSLGTGDGRQPQHFGDGTRLSIL.